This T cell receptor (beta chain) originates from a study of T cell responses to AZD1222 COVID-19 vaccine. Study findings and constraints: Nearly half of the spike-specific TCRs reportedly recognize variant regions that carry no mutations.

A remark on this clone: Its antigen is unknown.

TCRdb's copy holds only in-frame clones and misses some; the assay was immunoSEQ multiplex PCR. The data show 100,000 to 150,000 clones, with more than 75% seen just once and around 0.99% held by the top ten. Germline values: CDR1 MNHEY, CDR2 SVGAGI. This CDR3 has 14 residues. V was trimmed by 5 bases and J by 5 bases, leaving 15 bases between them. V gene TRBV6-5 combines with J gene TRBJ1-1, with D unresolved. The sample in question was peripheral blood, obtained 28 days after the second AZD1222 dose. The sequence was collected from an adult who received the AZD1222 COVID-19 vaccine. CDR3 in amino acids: CASSQPFRGTEAFF. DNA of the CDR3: TGTGCCAGCAGTCAACCCTTCAGAGGAACTGAAGCTTTCTTT.